The 21 T cell receptor beta chains below were found in one sample sequenced in a study of identical twins listed by TCRdb under 2016. The library was made by 5' RACE. This sample was sequenced with an Illumina HiSeq 2000. Clones were called with MiXCR by TCRdb after fastp trimmed the public reads at Q25, and only in-frame beta chains were retained. Every entry covers one CDR3 protein and lists the most common genes and DNA from its rows. In all, the sample holds roughly 250,000 distinct CDR3 sequences, and about 14% of those were seen once. The top ten hold 7% to 9.5% of the sample. The specimen was memory (CD45RO+) T cells sorted from blood. The label giving this sample's cell subset or site can be read as: CD45RO+ enriched T cells. These receptors were obtained from a woman under 30 in good health.

The chain combines TRBV9 with TRBJ2-7, with TRBD2 identical over 7 bases. This CDR3 is built from 14 residues. Germline CDR1 is SGDLS and CDR2 is YYNGEE. V was clipped by 2 bases and J by 4 bases; unmatched bases: 6. The CDR3 loop reads CASSVSGGSYEQYF. CDR3 sequence (DNA): TGTGCCAGCAGCGTGTCGGGCGGGAGTTACGAGCAGTACTTC.

This clonotype was found once. The rearrangement uses TRBV7-9 and TRBJ2-1; 13 positions match TRBD2. The CDR3 sequence is 14 residues long. Per germline, CDR1 SEHNR and CDR2 FQNEAQ (reference sequence). With V trimmed by 7 bases and J by 9 bases, 6 bases remained unmatched. For the CDR3, the DNA is TGTGCCAGCATAGGACTAGCGGGAGTCACTGAGCAGTTCTTC. Translation: CASIGLAGVTEQFF.

The J gene is TRBJ2-5, the V gene TRBV12-5; D might be TRBD1 (5 bases). Trimming took off 6 bases at V and 5 bases at J, with 16 bases between the two ends. Germline CDR1 is LGHNT and CDR2 is FRNRAP. The CDR3 has 14 amino acids. DNA for the CDR3: TGTGCTAGTGGGAACGGCAGGGATAGGGAGACCCAGTACTTC. Protein: CASGNGRDRETQYF.

The J gene is TRBJ1-1, the V gene TRBV20-1; a weak D match, TRBD1 (5 bases). From germline, CDR1 is DFQATT and CDR2 SNEGSKA (reference sequence). This CDR3 spans 13 amino acids. V shed 6 bases and J shed 7 bases, with 18 bases lying between them. The CDR3, as DNA: TGCAGTGCCCCCCTTTCCGGGGCGGGTGAAGCTTTCTTT. Protein sequence: CSAPLSGAGEAFF.

This clonotype was seen only a few times. The chain links TRBV7-2 to TRBJ2-5; the match to TRBD1 covers 7 bases. Germline CDR1 SGHTA, CDR2 FQGNSA. Trimming at V came to 3 bases and at J to 4 bases, leaving 2 bases not matched to a gene. CDR3 length: 13 amino acids. Here the CDR3 DNA reads TGTGCCAGCAGCTTCACAGGGGCAGAGACCCAGTACTTC. Protein: CASSFTGAETQYF.

V gene TRBV7-9 combines with J gene TRBJ1-3; D is undetermined. Germline lookup yields CDR1 SEHNR and CDR2 FQNEAQ (reference sequence). CDR3 length equals 14 residues. The germline V and J ends were trimmed by 8 bases and 1 base, with 12 bases remaining between them. The CDR3 DNA is TGTGCCAGCGGGCGTGAGGCTTCTGGAAACACCATATATTTT. It specifies CASGREASGNTIYF.

This clonotype showed up just a few times. The genes are TRBV12-3 or TRBV12-4 and TRBJ1-1; the match to TRBD1 covers 12 bases. The CDR3 contains 14 residues. With 8 bases clipped from V and 9 bases from J, the junction kept 10 bases outside the gene matches. In DNA form, the CDR3 reads TGTGCCAGCGTCGGGACAGGGGGCGCGAGAAAAGCTTTCTTT. Translating it yields CASVGTGGARKAFF.

This clonotype was counted ten times or more. The chain combines TRBV29-1 with TRBJ2-2; D not resolved. V shed 4 bases and J shed 6 bases, with 15 bases lying between them. This CDR3 comprises 14 residues. CDR1 is SQVTM and CDR2 is ANQGSEA in the germline V gene. The chain's CDR3 is CSVGQPSEAGELFF. CDR3 DNA sequence: TGCAGCGTTGGTCAGCCTAGTGAGGCCGGGGAGCTGTTTTTT.

A few counts support this clonotype. The chain uses TRBV7-2 and TRBJ2-7, with 10 bases that match TRBD2. This CDR3 has 17 residues. V shed 2 bases and J 7 bases; nucleotides not matched to a gene: 14. Germline CDR1 reads SGHTA; CDR2 reads FQGNSA. CDR3 bases: TGTGCCAGCAGCTTATTAGGGCCTAGCGGGAGACCGCGGGAGCAGTACTTC. This codes for CASSLLGPSGRPREQYF.

The sample holds a few counts of this clonotype. The gene calls are TRBV19 and TRBJ1-2; 7 positions agree with TRBD1. Germline CDR1 and CDR2: LNHDA and SQIVND (reference sequence). The CDR3 length is 13 residues. Trimming removed 7 bases from V and 8 bases from J; junction bases left unmatched: 10. The CDR3 is CASISRTGQGYTF. In nucleotides, the CDR3 is TGTGCCAGTATCTCAAGGACAGGTCAAGGCTACACCTTC.

The rearrangement uses TRBV14 and TRBJ2-1, with no clear D. Germline lookup yields CDR1 SGHDN and CDR2 FVKESK. V was shortened by 2 bases and J by 3 bases, with 8 bases between the two germline ends. CDR3 length equals 14 residues. CDR3 residues: CASSQMDGYNEQFF. The DNA of the CDR3 is TGTGCCAGCAGCCAAATGGATGGCTACAATGAGCAGTTCTTC.

This clonotype came up many times. The V gene is TRBV6-4, the J gene TRBJ1-5; D is undetermined. The CDR3 totals 13 residues. In germline, CDR1 is MRHNA, CDR2 SNTAGT. V was clipped by 3 bases and J by 6 bases, with 9 bases between them. CDR3 residues: CASSEASGQPQHF. For the CDR3, the DNA is TGTGCCAGCAGTGAGGCATCAGGTCAGCCCCAGCATTTT.

Details on this clonotype: Germline is not matched at one junction end, which may reflect a read error. The V gene is TRBV4-2, the J gene TRBJ2-3; 7 nucleotides align to TRBD2. Germline loops: CDR1 LGHNA, CDR2 YNFKEQ. The CDR3 has 13 residues. The DNA of the CDR3 is TGTGCCACCAGCGGGGACCCTACAGATACGCAGTATTTT. It yields the protein CATSGDPTDTQYF.

This clonotype was found a few times. The J gene is TRBJ1-4, the V gene TRBV5-1; 7 positions agree with TRBD1. The germline V gene has CDR1 SGHRS and CDR2 YFSETQ. The CDR3 loop spans 15 amino acids. Germline trimming cut 0 bases from V and 5 bases from J; bases unmatched to any gene: 4. The CDR3 DNA reads TGCGCCAGCAGCTTGGGGACAGGCAGAAATGAAAAACTGTTTTTT. Translating it yields CASSLGTGRNEKLFF.

In this sample, this clonotype turned up a few times. The chain is built from TRBV6-1 and TRBJ2-1, with D maybe TRBD1 (6 bases). CDR1 is MNHNS and CDR2 is SASEGT in the germline V gene. Deletions cut 6 bases from V and 0 bases from J, with 12 bases between. This CDR3 spans 15 amino acids. Written as DNA, the CDR3 is TGTGCCAGCAGAACCGGGACACTCTCCTACAATGAGCAGTTCTTC. This gives the protein CASRTGTLSYNEQFF.

V usage is TRBV4-3 and J usage is TRBJ2-1; 7 bases fit TRBD2. This CDR3 contains 16 residues. Germline V lookup: CDR1 LGHNA, CDR2 YSLEER. V lost 0 bases to trimming and J lost 4 bases; unmatched junction nucleotides: 6. The CDR3 region has the DNA TGCGCCAGCAGCCAAGAACGACTAGCTCGGTACAATGAGCAGTTCTTC. Translating gives CASSQERLARYNEQFF.

The V gene is TRBV20-1, the J gene TRBJ2-7; 9 nucleotides match TRBD2. This CDR3 contains 13 residues. Germline V gene lookup returns CDR1 DFQATT and CDR2 SNEGSKA (reference sequence). J lost 4 bases, V lost 3 bases, and 4 bases had no gene match. The CDR3 nucleotides read TGCAGTGCTAGTATTAGCGGGGGTTACGAGCAGTACTTC. Its protein is CSASISGGYEQYF.

Many counts were recorded for this clonotype. CDR3: CSARVATSGTDTQYF. The DNA of the CDR3 is TGCAGTGCTAGAGTCGCGACTAGCGGCACAGATACGCAGTATTTT. The V call is TRBV20-1, the J call TRBJ2-3, with 8 bases aligning to TRBD2. Unmatched junction bases numbered 4, after V lost 1 base and J lost 1 base. This CDR3 is 15 amino acids long. Per the germline V gene, CDR1 is DFQATT and CDR2 is SNEGSKA (reference sequence).

This clonotype was picked up many times. V is TRBV5-1 and J is TRBJ2-3; a possible D gene is TRBD2 (5 bases). CDR1 and CDR2 from the germline V gene are SGHRS and YFSETQ. V shed 2 bases and J shed 0 bases, with 13 bases lying between them. CDR3 length: 16 residues. The CDR3 loop is CASSLPPGVSTDTQYF. CDR3 DNA: TGCGCCAGCAGCTTACCCCCCGGGGTTAGCACAGATACGCAGTATTTT.

This chain uses TRBV5-1 with TRBJ2-7; possibly TRBD2 for D (6 bases). In germline, CDR1 is SGHRS, CDR2 YFSETQ. V was cut by 0 bases and J by 2 bases, with 12 bases left in between. The CDR3 contains 15 residues. The CDR3 region has the DNA TGCGCCAGCAGCTTGGGGAGGGCTTCAACCTACGAGCAGTACTTC. It codes for CASSLGRASTYEQYF.

J is TRBJ2-3 and V is TRBV12-3 or TRBV12-4, with 7 bases fitting TRBD1. With 0 bases clipped from V and 3 bases from J, the junction kept 3 bases outside the gene matches. The CDR3 extends over 15 amino acids. CDR3 DNA sequence: TGTGCCAGCAGTTTAGCCTACAGGGGAACAGATACGCAGTATTTT. It yields the protein CASSLAYRGTDTQYF.